Each of the 7 T cell receptor beta chains below was sequenced from the same sample in a study of cytomegalovirus exposure and HLA in healthy donors. Profiled with immunoSEQ multiplex PCR; TCRdb holds only in-frame clones, not every one. The profile shows fewer than 85,000 clones, around 94% of them singletons. The sequencing input was PBMCs. The receptor source for this set is a woman between 18 and 29 years old in good health and CMV-seronegative.

The CDR3 sequence is CASRSDEGRGNEKLFF. The CDR3 DNA is TGTGCCAGCAGGTCCGACGAGGGGCGGGGTAATGAAAAACTGTTTTTT. The chain carries TRBV28 and TRBJ1-4, with a possible D match to TRBD1 (5 bases). The germline V gene has CDR1 MDHEN and CDR2 SYDVKM. The CDR3 length is 16 residues. Trimming pared 6 bases from V and 4 bases from J, leaving 18 bases between. Using reference TRBV28 and TRBJ1-4 for the parts outside the CDR3, the full variable domain is DVKVTQSSRYLVKRTGEKVFLECVQDMDHENMFWYRQDPGLGLRLIYFSYDVKMKEKGDIPEGYSVSREKKERFSLILESASTNQTSMYLCASRSDEGRGNEKLFFGSGTQLSVL.

This clone was counted once. This chain connects TRBV6-1 to TRBJ2-7, with D possibly matching TRBD1 (6 bases). Looked up from germline, CDR1 is MNHNS and CDR2 is SASEGT. This CDR3 has 13 residues. Trimming took off 7 bases at V and 1 base at J, with 11 bases between the two ends. The CDR3 nucleotides read TGTGCCAGCACCACCAGGGGTTCCTACGAGCAGTACTTC. Translation gives CASTTRGSYEQYF.

The chain has TRBV5-5 and TRBJ1-6; D unresolved. V lost 0 bases, J lost 9 bases, and 16 bases lay in between. Germline V gene lookup returns CDR1 SGHKS and CDR2 YYEKEE (reference sequence). The CDR3 contains 16 residues. This CDR3 is CASSLAPGGYGSPLHF. The CDR3 DNA reads as TGTGCCAGCAGCTTGGCCCCCGGAGGGTACGGTTCACCCCTCCACTTT. Full variable domain (remainder filled in from reference TRBV5-5 and TRBJ1-6): DAGVTQSPTHLIKTRGQQVTLRCSPISGHKSVSWYQQVLGQGPQFIFQYYEKEERGRGNFPDRFSARQFPNYSSELNVNALLLGDSALYLCASSLAPGGYGSPLHFGNGTRLTVT.

The chain is built from TRBV19 and TRBJ2-1; TRBD1 is a possible D gene (6 bases). V lost 6 bases, J lost 0 bases, and 15 bases lay in between. Germline CDR1 LNHDA, CDR2 SQIVND (reference sequence). The CDR3 contains 16 residues. CDR3 sequence: CASRQGQRSSYNEQFF. The CDR3 region has the DNA TGTGCCAGTAGACAAGGACAGAGGAGCTCCTACAATGAGCAGTTCTTC.

The chain is built from TRBV27 and TRBJ1-2; 9 bases map to TRBD1. This CDR3 is 14 amino acids long. Germline assignment: CDR1 MNHEY and CDR2 SMNVEV (reference sequence). V lost 5 bases, J lost 2 bases, and 3 bases stayed unmatched. DNA for the CDR3: TGTGCCAGCAGTACACAGGGGGCAAACTATGGCTACACCTTC. Its translation is CASSTQGANYGYTF.

V and J are TRBV6-5 and TRBJ2-7, with 9 bases matching TRBD1. This CDR3 has 14 residues. Germline V CDR1 and CDR2: MNHEY, SVGAGI. Unmatched junction bases numbered 6, after V lost 4 bases and J lost 5 bases. CDR3 nucleotides: TGTGCCAGCAGTTCCGCCGGGACAGGGAACGAGCAGTACTTC. This encodes CASSSAGTGNEQYF.

The chain is built from TRBV28 and TRBJ2-5, with TRBD1 identical over 9 bases. CDR1 is MDHEN, CDR2 SYDVKM, per germline. Germline trimming cut 5 bases from V and 2 bases from J; bases unmatched to any gene: 6. The CDR3 consists of 15 residues. The chain's CDR3 is CASSLGQGRQETQYF. The CDR3 nucleotides are TGTGCCAGCAGTCTGGGACAGGGACGACAAGAGACCCAGTACTTC.